What follows are 11 T cell receptor beta chains derived from one specimen sequenced in a study of blood T cell repertoires in COVID-19. Assay used: immunoSEQ multiplex PCR; TCRdb lists only in-frame clones, some missing. The sample holds roughly 100,000 clones, around 76% seen once. The material sequenced was peripheral blood. These receptors originate from a woman aged 65 to 85 with acute or convalescent COVID-19.

The rearrangement uses TRBV7-2 and TRBJ2-1; 8 bases align to TRBD2. The CDR3 has 17 amino acids. J gave up 1 base and V 1 base, and 6 bases lay outside the gene matches. From germline, CDR1 is SGHTA and CDR2 FQGNSA. The CDR3 sequence is CASSLVPGGISYNEQFF. Written as DNA, the CDR3 is TGTGCCAGCAGCTTAGTCCCGGGGGGGATTTCCTACAATGAGCAGTTCTTC.

This chain links TRBV10-3 with TRBJ1-1, with TRBD1 as a possible D gene (5 bases). Germline values: CDR1 ENHRY, CDR2 SYGVKD. This CDR3 has 13 amino acids. Trimming left V 8 bases short and J 2 bases short, with 12 bases between. CDR3 region: CAIGTGTNTEAFF. CDR3 DNA sequence: TGTGCCATCGGGACGGGGACTAACACTGAAGCTTTCTTT.

This clone was observed many times. The chain employs TRBV9 and TRBJ1-1; 7 bases agree with TRBD1. The ends lost 4 bases at V and 3 bases at J; junction bases unmatched: 9. The CDR3 loop spans 15 amino acids. The germline CDR1 and CDR2 sequences are SGDLS and YYNGEE. The CDR3 region has the DNA TGTGCCAGCAGCCTACAGGGGAAGGGGGACACTGAAGCTTTCTTT. This sequence encodes CASSLQGKGDTEAFF.

The chain has TRBV3-1 (or the pseudogene TRBV3-2) and TRBJ2-1; 11 nucleotides match TRBD2. The CDR3 is 16 residues long. V lost 1 base, J lost 7 bases, and 6 bases stayed unmatched. The germline V gene encodes CDR1 LGHDT and CDR2 YNNKEL (reference sequence). For the CDR3, the DNA is TGTGCCAGCAGCCAAGCAGGGCTAGCGGGGGGAAATGAGCAGTTCTTC. Translated, it gives CASSQAGLAGGNEQFF.

This clone was detected only once. The chain employs TRBV6-5 and TRBJ2-4; 8 bases map to TRBD1. Trimming cost V 7 bases and J 10 bases; bases outside gene matches: 12. Germline loops: CDR1 MNHEY, CDR2 SVGAGI. The CDR3 is made up of 14 amino acids. The CDR3 loop is CASMFRRQGTIQYF. Written as DNA, the CDR3 is TGTGCCAGCATGTTCCGGCGACAGGGGACAATTCAGTACTTC.

The chain carries TRBV2 and TRBJ2-2; D gene unclear. Trimming removed 4 bases from V and 6 bases from J, with 12 bases in between. Germline V gene sequence: CDR1 SNHLY, CDR2 FYNNEI. The CDR3 runs to 14 residues. The CDR3 region is CASSGNPGPGELFF. The CDR3 region has the DNA TGTGCCAGCAGTGGTAATCCGGGTCCCGGGGAGCTGTTTTTT.

This chain connects TRBV7-8 to TRBJ2-7; maybe TRBD2 (5 bases). The germline gives CDR1 SGHVS, CDR2 FQNEAQ. CDR3 length: 14 amino acids. Trimming pared 1 base from V and 0 bases from J, leaving 7 bases between. Here the CDR3 DNA reads TGTGCCAGCAGCTTAGGAGGGTACTCCTACGAGCAGTACTTC. It specifies CASSLGGYSYEQYF.

The J gene is TRBJ2-2, the V gene TRBV11-3; D is unresolved. The CDR3 runs to 12 residues. Germline lookup yields CDR1 SGHNT and CDR2 YENEEA. Trimming cost V 5 bases and J 2 bases, with 3 bases left between them. The CDR3 nucleotides are TGTGCCAGCAGCCAAAACACCGGGGAGCTGTTTTTT. The encoded protein is CASSQNTGELFF.

This chain connects TRBV2 to TRBJ2-7; TRBD1 is a possible D gene (5 bases). V dropped 0 bases and J dropped 3 bases, with 12 bases sitting between them. CDR1 SNHLY and CDR2 FYNNEI come from the germline V gene. CDR3 length: 15 residues. The CDR3 DNA follows: TGTGCCAGCAGTGAAGCCCCAGGACAAGTCTACGAGCAGTACTTC. Amino acid sequence: CASSEAPGQVYEQYF.

V usage is TRBV10-2 and J usage is TRBJ2-7; 12 bases match TRBD1. V was pared by 9 bases and J by 6 bases, with 12 bases of the junction left unmatched. The V gene's germline CDR1 is WSHSY and CDR2 SAAADI. The CDR3 sequence is 15 residues long. The CDR3 is CASFESGTGGFEQYF. The CDR3 coding sequence is TGCGCCAGTTTCGAATCCGGGACAGGGGGCTTCGAGCAGTACTTC.

The genes are TRBV15 and TRBJ1-4; D may be TRBD1 (5 bases). CDR3 length equals 16 residues. CDR1 is LNHNV, CDR2 YYDKDF, per germline (reference sequence). Trimming took off 5 bases at V and 8 bases at J, with 21 bases between the two ends. This chain's CDR3 is CATSLQSWGVGEKLFF. CDR3 bases: TGTGCCACCAGCTTACAATCCTGGGGGGTGGGAGAAAAACTGTTTTTT.